These T cell receptor beta chains were read from a single sample in a study of T cell responses to AZD1222 COVID-19 vaccine. Assay: immunoSEQ multiplex PCR; the TCRdb copy retains only in-frame clones and omits some. Among roughly 110,000 clones listed, about 83% were seen once. The source was peripheral blood, collected on day 0 of AZD1222 vaccination. These receptors originate from an adult in good health. Each CDR3 is given with its conserved first and last residue. Fields, in order: clone size, J gene, V gene, D gene, CDR3 protein, CDR3 DNA. The D gene is left open where the match is weak. Expanded clones are given a class, and other clones once, few, many or no size at all.

>-|TRBJ2-7|TRBV5-6|TRBD2
CASSSQLGREGPRKYEQYF
TGTGCCAGCAGCTCTCAACTAGGGCGGGAGGGCCCCCGGAAGTACGAGCAGTACTTC
>-|TRBJ2-2|TRBV28|TRBD2
CASSLSGTTLHRGAVF
TGTGCCAGCAGTTTATCCGGGACTACTTTACACCGGGGAGCTGTTTTT
>-|TRBJ1-5|TRBV19|-
CASRLGEGSQPQHF
TGTGCCAGTAGACTAGGTGAGGGGTCTCAGCCCCAGCATTTT
>-|TRBJ1-2|TRBV5-1|-
CASSRIPGDYGYTF
TGCGCCAGCAGCCGCATACCAGGGGACTATGGCTACACCTTC
>-|TRBJ2-3|TRBV14|TRBD2
CASSQELAGHTDTQYF
TGTGCCAGCAGCCAAGAGCTAGCGGGGCACACAGATACGCAGTATTTT
>-|TRBJ1-6|TRBV5-1|-
CASSPQTRDTNNSPLHF
TGCGCCAGCAGCCCCCAGACCCGGGACACTAATAATTCACCCCTCCACTTT
>-|TRBJ2-3|TRBV2|-
CASSEWVGARTDTQYF
TGTGCCAGCAGTGAATGGGTGGGGGCCCGCACAGATACGCAGTATTTT
>once|TRBJ2-5|TRBV5-4|TRBD1
CASSPGQSQETQYF
TGTGCCAGCAGCCCGGGACAGTCCCAAGAGACCCAGTACTTC
>few|TRBJ1-1|TRBV11-2|-
CASNLRGGVGTEAFF
TGTGCCAGCAACCTCCGGGGGGGCGTTGGTACTGAAGCTTTCTTT
>-|TRBJ1-1|TRBV6-5|-
CASTLGDEAFF
TGTGCCAGCACTTTAGGGGATGAAGCTTTCTTT
>-|TRBJ2-2|TRBV20-1|TRBD2
CSASSGATGELFF
TGCAGTGCTAGTAGCGGGGCCACCGGGGAGCTGTTTTTT
>-|TRBJ1-1|TRBV19|TRBD1
CASSIRQGATEAFF
TGTGCCAGTAGTATCCGGCAGGGGGCCACTGAAGCTTTCTTT
>-|TRBJ2-7|TRBV20-1|-
CSASGGGTLIYEQYF
TGCAGTGCTAGTGGGGGAGGGACACTTATTTACGAGCAGTACTTC
>-|TRBJ2-1|TRBV7-2|-
CASTRTGSGYEQFF
TGTGCCAGCACCCGAACGGGTAGCGGCTATGAGCAGTTCTTC
>-|TRBJ2-7|TRBV9|-
CASSRTHTYEQYF
TGTGCCAGCAGCCGAACACATACCTACGAGCAGTACTTC
>-|TRBJ1-4|TRBV5-4|-
CASSLEGANEKLFF
TGTGCCAGCAGCTTGGAGGGGGCTAATGAAAAACTGTTTTTT